The T cell receptor beta chain under discussion was sequenced for a study of cytomegalovirus exposure and HLA in healthy donors. Overall study: From about 170 million T cells, an earlier analysis saw under 140 million unique TCR beta sequences.

Primers for the PCR totalled 60 Vbeta and 13 Jbeta. The table came from immunoSEQ multiplex PCR; TCRdb's copy has only in-frame clones and leaves some out. The table records 200,000 to 300,000 clones, more than 75% of them present only once. The CDR3 runs 14 residues. Germline CDR1 and CDR2: SEHNR and FQNEAQ (reference sequence). General study results and limits: CMV antigen specificity was confirmed in vitro for three CMV-associated chains.

For this clone: Its cognate antigen is unknown. A read error may produce the germline difference seen at one junction end.

The sequenced sample consisted of PBMCs. The genes are TRBV7-9 and TRBJ1-1, with D hard to call. The receptor was isolated from a woman aged 40 to 50 in good health and CMV-seropositive. CDR3 loop: CSSSLVEGNTEAFF. The CDR3 nucleotides read TGTTCCAGCAGCTTAGTGGAGGGGAACACTGAAGCTTTCTTT.